This T cell receptor beta chain was captured by sequencing in a study of blood T cell repertoires in COVID-19. About the research overall: Acute and convalescent COVID-19 specimens originated in the United States, Italy and Spain.

CDR3 length: 14 amino acids. Germline loops: CDR1 SQVTM, CDR2 ANQGSEA. Trimming took 7 bases from V and 3 from J, leaving 18 bases between them. The assay was immunoSEQ multiplex PCR, and TCRdb's table has in-frame clones only and misses some. The sample consists of under 200,000 clones, 86% of them appearing once. The material sequenced was peripheral blood. The genes are TRBV29-1 and TRBJ1-1; no reliable D call. The clonotype originates from a woman aged 65 to 85 with acute or convalescent COVID-19. The CDR3 bases are TGCAGCGCCGCTGACGGAGGGCGGCACACTGAAGCTTTCTTT. It yields the protein CSAADGGRHTEAFF.